This T cell receptor beta chain was obtained from a study of CD4 T cells in relation to SARS-CoV-2 and coronaviruses. Profiled with immunoSEQ multiplex PCR; TCRdb holds only in-frame clones, not every one. The table includes 30,000 to 45,000 clones, 77% detected once. The CDR3 has 16 residues. CDR1 and CDR2 (germline): KGHSH, LQKENI. Losses at the gene ends were 3 bases for V and 5 bases for J; bases not matched to a gene: 4. General study points: Monoreactive clones expanded significantly more to SARS-CoV-2 than crossreactive clones did.

To note about this clone: As yet, its antigen is unknown.

This sequence joins TRBV18 and TRBJ1-6, with 10 bases matching TRBD1. Sequencing was performed on memory CD4+ T cells from PBMCs, cultured in vitro. The receptor was isolated from an adult with COVID-19. This chain's CDR3 is CASSPLGTGDNSPLHF. CDR3 bases: TGTGCCAGCTCACCCCTTGGGACAGGGGATAATTCACCCCTCCACTTT. Full variable domain (missing parts from reference TRBV18 and TRBJ1-6): NAGVMQNPRHLVRRRGQEARLRCSPMKGHSHVYWYRQLPEEGLKFMVYLQKENIIDESGMPKERFSAEFPKEGPSILRIQQVVRGDSAAYFCASSPLGTGDNSPLHFGNGTRLTVT.